The following is a T cell receptor (beta chain) sequence with its context. Its cognate antigen is unknown. Libraries were prepared by immunoSEQ multiplex PCR; TCRdb keeps only in-frame clonotypes and omits some of them. This sample yields 35,000 to 50,000 clones, of which less than 90% are seen a single time; about 2.2% belongs to the top ten. This entry belongs to a study of a mutant IDH1 vaccine in newly diagnosed glioma. Across the study: Those enrolled had earlier been treated with radiotherapy, temozolomide, or both, mostly both.

The time point denotes: week 11, during vaccination. Vaccination comprised doses that each held 300 ug of mutant IDH1 20-mer peptide, plus topical imiquimod. Patients carried new grade 3 or 4 IDH1-mutant astrocytomas lacking nuclear ATRX. The CDR3 totals 15 residues. V was shortened by 1 base and J by 0 bases, with 7 bases between the two germline ends. Per the germline V gene, CDR1 is MNHNS and CDR2 is SASEGT. Sequenced material: PBMCs, taken from a glioma patient whose treatment included an IDH1 peptide vaccine. This TCR was sampled from a man aged 35-49 years with glioma. The chain carries TRBV6-1 and TRBJ2-1; D call uncertain. CDR3 nucleotide sequence: TGTGCCAGCAGTGAAGTACCAGGCTCCTACAATGAGCAGTTCTTC. This sequence encodes CASSEVPGSYNEQFF.